The clone carrying this T cell receptor (beta chain) was counted only a few times. This sample was taken from a study of T-cell memory formation after mild COVID-19. Study in general: TCR clusters were largely donor specific.

The germline V and J ends were trimmed by 3 bases and 6 bases, with 15 bases remaining between them. This CDR3 has 15 residues. TCRdb reprocessed the 5' RACE reads with MiXCR, giving one entry per CDR3 protein. Among about 390,000 distinct CDR3 sequences, around 21% were seen once, and the ten largest hold about 12%. The clonotype comes from an adult woman who had mild COVID-19 (a few samples of this study predate the infection). Cell type and time point are not known. The chain joins TRBV12-3 or TRBV12-4 to TRBJ2-1, with a tentative D call TRBD1 (5 bases). The material sequenced was PBMCs or a T cell subset sorted from them (not recorded which). CDR3 protein: CASSFGQGTINEQFF. CDR3 nucleotide sequence: TGTGCCAGCAGTTTCGGGCAGGGTACCATCAATGAGCAGTTCTTC.